One sample yielded the 19 T cell receptor beta chains listed below, sequenced in a study of T cell responses to AZD1222 COVID-19 vaccine. Using immunoSEQ multiplex PCR, the repertoire was profiled, and TCRdb retains in-frame clones only, with some absent. The sample yields around 95,000 clones, 85% to 90% seen once. The specimen was peripheral blood, collected on day 0 of AZD1222 vaccination. All receptors derive from an adult in good health.

This clone was seen more than once but under ten times. The CDR3 is CASILQGRGGELFF. CDR3 nucleotide sequence: TGTGCCAGCATTCTACAGGGTCGGGGCGGGGAGCTGTTTTTT. V gene TRBV6-5 combines with J gene TRBJ2-2, with D maybe TRBD1 (6 bases). The germline gives CDR1 MNHEY, CDR2 SVGAGI. The CDR3 runs to 14 residues. The V and J ends lost 7 bases and 7 bases respectively, with 16 bases between them.

V gene TRBV6-2 or TRBV6-3 combines with J gene TRBJ2-1; 16 nucleotides align to TRBD2. The junction had 3 bases not matched to a gene; V was cut back by 0 bases and J by 7 bases. CDR3 size: 17 residues. CDR1 MNHEY and CDR2 SVGEGT come from the germline V gene. The CDR3 DNA follows: TGTGCCAGCAGTTACTCCCGGGGACTAGCGGGGGGGAATGAGCAGTTCTTC. This gives the protein CASSYSRGLAGGNEQFF.

A single count supports this clone. The gene calls are TRBV27 and TRBJ2-5, with D possibly matching TRBD2 (5 bases). This CDR3 region has 13 residues. From germline, CDR1 is MNHEY and CDR2 SMNVEV (reference sequence). V gave up 7 bases and J gave up 0 bases, with 9 bases separating them. The CDR3: CASKSGDQETQYF. The CDR3 DNA reads as TGTGCCAGCAAGTCCGGGGACCAAGAGACCCAGTACTTC.

This chain uses TRBV10-3 with TRBJ1-1; a possible D gene is TRBD1 (6 bases). Germline values: CDR1 ENHRY, CDR2 SYGVKD. The V end was cut by 0 bases, the J end by 1 base, with 9 bases between. This CDR3 comprises 15 residues. This chain's CDR3 is CAISESGGSNTEAFF. The DNA of the CDR3 is TGTGCCATCAGTGAGTCGGGGGGCTCGAACACTGAAGCTTTCTTT.

This chain links TRBV19 with TRBJ1-1; D remains unclear. From germline, CDR1 is LNHDA and CDR2 SQIVND (reference sequence). The CDR3 length is 14 residues. Between the trimmed V and J ends, which lost 4 bases and 1 base, there was a span of 10 bases. The CDR3 region is CASSKSVPNTEAFF. CDR3 nucleotides: TGTGCCAGTAGTAAGTCCGTCCCGAACACTGAAGCTTTCTTT.

V gene TRBV4-1 combines with J gene TRBJ1-2, with D unclear. Germline V lookup: CDR1 MGHRA, CDR2 YSYEKL. The CDR3 runs to 14 residues. The V end lost 1 base, the J end lost 2 bases, and 8 bases lay between the germline ends. This CDR3 reads CASSQAEQNYGYTF. The CDR3, as DNA: TGCGCCAGCAGCCAAGCCGAGCAGAACTATGGCTACACCTTC.

This clone was seen only a few times. The J gene is TRBJ1-6, the V gene TRBV5-5; D ambiguous. This CDR3 comprises 15 residues. V was cut by 0 bases and J by 0 bases, with 4 bases left in between. Germline CDR1 is SGHKS and CDR2 is YYEKEE (reference sequence). CDR3 nucleotide sequence: TGTGCCAGCAGCTTGGGGTTCTCCTATAATTCACCCCTCCACTTT. It codes for CASSLGFSYNSPLHF.

This rearrangement joins TRBV3-1 (or the pseudogene TRBV3-2) to TRBJ1-3, with a tentative D call TRBD1 (6 bases). The CDR3 extends over 18 amino acids. Germline V CDR1 and CDR2: LGHDT, YNNKEL (reference sequence). V was cut by 3 bases and J by 2 bases, with 20 bases left in between. CDR3 DNA: TGTGCCAGCAGCCAGAGATCGTTATCAGGGGCCACTGGAAACACCATATATTTT. Amino acid sequence: CASSQRSLSGATGNTIYF.

CDR3 DNA: TGCAGCGTTGAGTCCAACACGCCTCAAAGCGAGCAGTACTTC. Translated, it gives CSVESNTPQSEQYF. The chain uses TRBV29-1 and TRBJ2-7; D remains unclear. The CDR3 is made up of 14 amino acids. Germline V lookup: CDR1 SQVTM, CDR2 ANQGSEA. Trimming removed 3 bases at V and 6 bases at J, with 18 bases between.

This rearrangement joins TRBV7-2 to TRBJ2-6; D is ambiguous. The V gene's germline CDR1 is SGHTA and CDR2 FQGNSA. The ends were cut back, 1 base at V and 0 bases at J, with 4 bases in the middle. This CDR3 spans 15 amino acids. The CDR3 loop is CASSLDGSGANVLTF. CDR3 in DNA: TGTGCCAGCAGCTTAGATGGCTCTGGGGCCAACGTCCTGACTTTC. The complete variable domain, with remaining parts taken from reference TRBV7-2 and TRBJ2-6, reads GAGVSQSPSNKVTEKGKDVELRCDPISGHTALYWYRQSLGQGLEFLIYFQGNSAPDKSGLPSDRFSAERTGGSVSTLTIQRTQQEDSAVYLCASSLDGSGANVLTFGAGSRLTVL.

The sample holds one count of this clone. The rearrangement links TRBV5-4 to TRBJ2-1, with 7 bases matching TRBD1. The V gene's germline CDR1 is SGHNT and CDR2 YYREEE (reference sequence). The ends lost 6 bases at V and 6 bases at J; junction bases unmatched: 12. The CDR3 has 15 residues. CDR3 sequence reads: CASTRTAGGSNEQFF. CDR3 coding DNA: TGTGCCAGCACCCGAACGGCAGGGGGAAGCAATGAGCAGTTCTTC. The complete variable domain, with remaining parts taken from reference TRBV5-4 and TRBJ2-1, reads ETGVTQSPTHLIKTRGQQVTLRCSSQSGHNTVSWYQQALGQGPQFIFQYYREEENGRGNFPPRFSGLQFPNYSSELNVNALELDDSALYLCASTRTAGGSNEQFFGPGTRLTVL.

The gene calls are TRBV2 and TRBJ1-1, with 7 bases matching TRBD1. Germline CDR1 SNHLY, CDR2 FYNNEI. V lost 7 bases, J lost 8 bases, and 13 bases stayed unmatched. The CDR3 is 14 residues long. CDR3 DNA sequence: TGTGCCAGCACCTTAGGGAGGGGGCTATTGGAAGCTTTCTTT. It encodes CASTLGRGLLEAFF.

The chain uses TRBV18 and TRBJ1-2; 7 bases map to TRBD1. The ends lost 1 base at V and 6 bases at J; junction bases unmatched: 11. CDR1 KGHSH and CDR2 LQKENI come from the germline V gene. This CDR3 has 16 residues. The CDR3 DNA reads as TGTGCCAGCTCACCACTTTCAGCAGGGGGTGTTGATGGCTACACCTTC. Residues: CASSPLSAGGVDGYTF.

This rearrangement joins TRBV5-1 to TRBJ2-3; 9 bases are a match to TRBD2. Germline V gives CDR1 SGHRS, CDR2 YFSETQ. The V gene end was trimmed by 4 bases and the J gene end by 2 bases; junction bases not matched to a gene: 11. This CDR3 has 17 amino acids. The CDR3 sequence is CASSRWASGASTDTQYF. The CDR3 bases are TGCGCCAGCAGCCGGTGGGCTAGCGGGGCCTCCACAGATACGCAGTATTTT. Drawing the rest from reference TRBV5-1 and TRBJ2-3, the complete variable domain is KAGVTQTPRYLIKTRGQQVTLSCSPISGHRSVSWYQQTPGQGLQFLFEYFSETQRNKGNFPGRFSGRQFSNSRSEMNVSTLELGDSALYLCASSRWASGASTDTQYFGPGTRLTVL.

The chain has TRBV19 and TRBJ2-2, with unresolved D. This CDR3 spans 14 amino acids. Germline V gene lookup returns CDR1 LNHDA and CDR2 SQIVND (reference sequence). Trimming stripped 7 bases from V and 6 bases from J, with 15 bases between. The CDR3 spells CASKVGTTPGELFF. As DNA, the CDR3 is TGTGCCAGTAAGGTGGGAACGACCCCCGGGGAGCTGTTTTTT.

The chain has TRBV6-5 and TRBJ1-2; 12 positions agree with TRBD1. The CDR3 contains 14 residues. V shed 8 bases and J 4 bases; nucleotides not matched to a gene: 5. Germline CDR1 and CDR2: MNHEY and SVGAGI. The CDR3 reads CASAGTGGGYGYTF. CDR3 in DNA: TGTGCCAGCGCTGGGACAGGGGGCGGCTATGGCTACACCTTC.

In its sample, this clone was seen once. The chain uses TRBV15 and TRBJ1-1; D gene unclear. V was pared by 0 bases and J by 8 bases, with 10 bases between. Germline V gene data show CDR1 as LNHNV and CDR2 as YYDKDF (reference sequence). The CDR3 runs to 13 residues. The CDR3 region has the DNA TGTGCCACCAGCAGAGATCGGCGAGGGGAAGCTTTCTTT. Protein sequence: CATSRDRRGEAFF.

The genes are TRBV5-1 and TRBJ1-1; D is undetermined. CDR3 length: 15 amino acids. Germline CDR1 reads SGHRS; CDR2 reads YFSETQ. Trimming left V 0 bases short and J 0 bases short, with 9 bases between. The CDR3 DNA is TGCGCCAGCAGCTTGGAGGGTGCTGTGAACACTGAAGCTTTCTTT. It translates to CASSLEGAVNTEAFF.

The chain links TRBV12-3 or TRBV12-4 to TRBJ1-1; TRBD1 matches at 8 bases. The V gene end was trimmed by 3 bases and the J gene end by 7 bases; junction bases not matched to a gene: 4. The CDR3 consists of 13 residues. Here the CDR3 DNA reads TGTGCCAGCAGTTTTTCGACAGGGGTTGAAGCTTTCTTT. This encodes CASSFSTGVEAFF.